This section outlines one T cell receptor (beta chain) sequence together with its context. The antigen remains unidentified. This record comes from a study of Tregs in tolerant kidney transplant recipients. General observations from the study: The small number of patients limits these findings pending further validation. Expanding Tregs on activated donor B cells appeared to best identify donor-specific TCRbeta clones.

The CDR3 runs 14 residues. The V end lost 5 bases, the J end lost 3 bases, and 11 bases lay between the germline ends. From germline, CDR1 is LGHNA and CDR2 YSLEER. Sequencing used immunoSEQ multiplex PCR; TCRdb keeps in-frame clones, though not all of them. The table records some 66,000 clones, around 90% of them present only once. Unstimulated regulatory T cells (CD4+CD25+CD127-), CD4+CD25- non-regulatory cells, CD4 and CD8 cells were FACS-sorted from thawed PBMCs. The source material was CD8+ T cells from blood, sampled before the transplant. The gene calls are TRBV4-3 and TRBJ1-5; D not resolved. The TCR comes from a human donor who received a combined kidney and bone marrow transplant. CDR3 sequence (DNA): TGCGCCAGCAGCGAGGCCGCGTACAATCAGCCCCAGCATTTT. Its protein product is CASSEAAYNQPQHF.